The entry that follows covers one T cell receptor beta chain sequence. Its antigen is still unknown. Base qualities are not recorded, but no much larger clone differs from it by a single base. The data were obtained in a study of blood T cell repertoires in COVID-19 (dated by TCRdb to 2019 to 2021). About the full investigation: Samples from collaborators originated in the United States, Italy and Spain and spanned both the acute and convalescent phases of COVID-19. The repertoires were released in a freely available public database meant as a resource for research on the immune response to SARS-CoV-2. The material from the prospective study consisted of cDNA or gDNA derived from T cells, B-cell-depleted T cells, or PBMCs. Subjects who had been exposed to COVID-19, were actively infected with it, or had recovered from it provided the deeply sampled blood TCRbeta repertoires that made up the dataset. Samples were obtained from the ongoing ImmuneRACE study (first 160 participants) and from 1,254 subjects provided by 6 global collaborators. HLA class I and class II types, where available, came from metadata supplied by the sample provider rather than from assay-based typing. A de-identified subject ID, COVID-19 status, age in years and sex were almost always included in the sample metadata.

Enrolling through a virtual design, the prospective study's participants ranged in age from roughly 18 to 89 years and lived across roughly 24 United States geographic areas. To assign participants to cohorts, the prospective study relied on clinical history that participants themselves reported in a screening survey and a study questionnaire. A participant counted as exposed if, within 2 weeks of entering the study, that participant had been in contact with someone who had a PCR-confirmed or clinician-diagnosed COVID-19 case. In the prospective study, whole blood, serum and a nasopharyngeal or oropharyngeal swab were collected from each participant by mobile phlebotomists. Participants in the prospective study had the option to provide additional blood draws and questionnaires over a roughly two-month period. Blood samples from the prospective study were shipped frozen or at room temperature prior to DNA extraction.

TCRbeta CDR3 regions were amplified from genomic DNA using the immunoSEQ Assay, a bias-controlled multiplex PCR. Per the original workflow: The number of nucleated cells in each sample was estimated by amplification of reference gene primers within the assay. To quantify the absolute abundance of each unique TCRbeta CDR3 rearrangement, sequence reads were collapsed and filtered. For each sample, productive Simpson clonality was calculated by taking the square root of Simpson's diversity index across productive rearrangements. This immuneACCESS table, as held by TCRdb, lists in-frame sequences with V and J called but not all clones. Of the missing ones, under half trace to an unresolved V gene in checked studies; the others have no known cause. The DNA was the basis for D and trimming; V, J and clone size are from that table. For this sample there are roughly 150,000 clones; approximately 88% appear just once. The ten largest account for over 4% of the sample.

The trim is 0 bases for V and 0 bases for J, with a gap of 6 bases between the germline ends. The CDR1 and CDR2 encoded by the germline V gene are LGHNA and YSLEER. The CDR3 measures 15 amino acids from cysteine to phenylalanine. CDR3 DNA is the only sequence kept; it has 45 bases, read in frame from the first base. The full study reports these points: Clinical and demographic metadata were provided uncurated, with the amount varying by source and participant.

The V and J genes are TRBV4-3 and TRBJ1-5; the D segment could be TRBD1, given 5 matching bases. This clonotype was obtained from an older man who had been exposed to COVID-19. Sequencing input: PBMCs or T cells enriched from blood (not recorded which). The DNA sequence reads TGCGCCAGCAGCCAAGACCAGGGTAGCAATCAGCCCCAGCATTTT. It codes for CASSQDQGSNQPQHF.